This TCR beta chain was identified in a study of blood T cell repertoires in COVID-19. The V end was cut by 11 bases, the J end by 4 bases, with 11 bases between. This CDR3 has 11 amino acids. In germline, CDR1 is LNHNV, CDR2 YYDKDF (reference sequence). The table came from immunoSEQ multiplex PCR; TCRdb's copy has only in-frame clones and leaves some out. Seen here are about 310,000 clones, around 87% observed once, and the top ten hold 1%. The sequence was collected from a man between 50 and 59 years old with active or convalescent COVID-19. The sample consisted of peripheral blood. The V call is TRBV15, the J call TRBJ2-5, with a weak D call TRBD2 (6 bases). This CDR3 is CACSEGETQYF. The CDR3 bases are TGTGCCTGCTCGGAGGGAGAGACCCAGTACTTC.